Each of the 31 T cell receptor beta chains below was sequenced from the same sample in a study of T-cell memory formation after mild COVID-19. Via MiXCR, TCRdb re-called the 5' RACE reads, giving one row per CDR3 protein. The sample includes about 410,000 distinct CDR3 sequences, 18% of them seen just once. Sample: PBMCs or a T cell subset sorted from them (not recorded which). These receptors were taken from a man aged 18 to 29 who had mild COVID-19 (a few samples of this study predate the infection). Cell type and time point are not known.

This clonotype came up many times. The V and J genes are TRBV5-1 and TRBJ1-1; weak D call: TRBD1 (5 bases). Per the germline V gene, CDR1 is SGHRS and CDR2 is YFSETQ. V was pared by 3 bases and J by 3 bases, with 15 bases between. The CDR3 consists of 15 residues. The CDR3 loop reads CASSSGPPRDTEAFF. The CDR3 bases are TGCGCCAGCAGCTCGGGACCCCCACGGGACACTGAAGCTTTCTTT.

This chain links TRBV5-1 with TRBJ2-1; D possibly corresponds to TRBD2 (5 bases). The CDR3 has 15 residues. CDR1 and CDR2 (germline): SGHRS, YFSETQ. Trimming removed 0 bases at V and 3 bases at J, with 10 bases between. DNA of the CDR3: TGCGCCAGCAGCTTGGGAGGGAGCTTCTACAATGAGCAGTTCTTC. This translates into CASSLGGSFYNEQFF.

This clonotype was seen a few times. The gene calls are TRBV20-1 and TRBJ2-3; TRBD2 agrees at 8 bases. The V and J ends lost 8 bases and 6 bases, in that order; junction bases with no gene match: 10. The CDR3 is 13 amino acids. The germline V gene has CDR1 DFQATT and CDR2 SNEGSKA (reference sequence). The CDR3 reads CSPQRGQGDTQYF. CDR3 in DNA: TGCAGTCCTCAGCGGGGGCAGGGGGATACGCAGTATTTT.

The chain carries TRBV10-2 and TRBJ1-1; D remains ambiguous. Germline lookup yields CDR1 WSHSY and CDR2 SAAADI. V was shortened by 0 bases and J by 5 bases, with 7 bases between the two germline ends. This CDR3 is 13 amino acids long. CDR3 amino acids: CASSESTGTEAFF. In nucleotides, the CDR3 is TGCGCCAGCAGTGAGTCGACCGGGACTGAAGCTTTCTTT.

The sample holds a few counts of this clonotype. The rearrangement uses TRBV5-1 and TRBJ2-1; D ambiguous. Germline V gene data show CDR1 as SGHRS and CDR2 as YFSETQ. CDR3 length equals 15 residues. Trimming took 1 base from V and 0 from J, leaving 8 bases between them. CDR3 sequence reads: CASSLWESSYNEQFF. In DNA, the CDR3 is TGCGCCAGCAGCTTGTGGGAAAGCTCCTACAATGAGCAGTTCTTC.

The CDR3 here is CATSVAGGGTGELFF. In DNA form, the CDR3 reads TGTGCCACCAGTGTGGCTGGGGGTGGTACCGGGGAGCTGTTTTTT. V usage is TRBV24-1 and J usage is TRBJ2-2; D might be TRBD1 or TRBD2, each matching 5 bases. The CDR3 totals 15 residues. Trimming pared 5 bases from V and 5 bases from J, leaving 14 bases between. CDR1 and CDR2 from the germline V gene are KGHDR and SFDVKD.

J is TRBJ2-5 and V is TRBV29-1, with D unclear. V lost 6 bases, J lost 5 bases, and 10 bases lay in between. CDR3 size: 11 residues. Germline CDR1 reads SQVTM; CDR2 reads ANQGSEA. CDR3 amino acids: CSVSSEETQYF. The DNA of the CDR3 is TGCAGCGTGTCCTCTGAGGAGACCCAGTACTTC.

V gene TRBV5-1 combines with J gene TRBJ2-7; D gene unclear. From germline, CDR1 is SGHRS and CDR2 YFSETQ. The V and J ends lost 1 base and 4 bases respectively, with 12 bases between them. The CDR3 has 14 amino acids. The CDR3 coding sequence is TGCGCCAGCAGCTTGCAAGGGCCCCCTTACGAGCAGTACTTC. It encodes CASSLQGPPYEQYF. Drawing the rest from reference TRBV5-1 and TRBJ2-7, the complete variable domain is KAGVTQTPRYLIKTRGQQVTLSCSPISGHRSVSWYQQTPGQGLQFLFEYFSETQRNKGNFPGRFSGRQFSNSRSEMNVSTLELGDSALYLCASSLQGPPYEQYFGPGTRLTVT.

The gene calls are TRBV7-2 and TRBJ1-2; no firm D call. CDR1 and CDR2 from the germline V gene are SGHTA and FQGNSA. The CDR3 loop spans 15 amino acids. The V end was cut by 1 base, the J end by 2 bases, with 11 bases between. CDR3 sequence: CASSLVLETNYGYTF. CDR3 DNA sequence: TGTGCCAGCAGCTTAGTCCTCGAGACCAACTATGGCTACACCTTC. The complete variable domain, with remaining parts taken from reference TRBV7-2 and TRBJ1-2, reads GAGVSQSPSNKVTEKGKDVELRCDPISGHTALYWYRQSLGQGLEFLIYFQGNSAPDKSGLPSDRFSAERTGGSVSTLTIQRTQQEDSAVYLCASSLVLETNYGYTFGSGTRLTVV.

The rearrangement joins TRBV18 to TRBJ1-2, with D possibly matching TRBD1 (6 bases). The germline V gene encodes CDR1 KGHSH and CDR2 LQKENI. V lost 6 bases and J lost 11, with 13 bases in between. The length of the CDR3 is 11 residues. Here the CDR3 DNA reads TGTGCCAGCTCCCAACAGGGAGTGTACACCTTC. It yields the protein CASSQQGVYTF.

This clonotype has more than one count but fewer than ten. The chain carries TRBV5-5 and TRBJ2-2; 8 nucleotides agree with TRBD2. From germline, CDR1 is SGHKS and CDR2 YYEKEE (reference sequence). CDR3 length: 17 amino acids. With 4 bases clipped from V and 0 bases from J, the junction kept 8 bases outside the gene matches. CDR3 sequence: CASSRFLAGANTGELFF. DNA for the CDR3: TGTGCCAGCAGCCGCTTCCTAGCGGGCGCGAACACCGGGGAGCTGTTTTTT.

This clonotype was seen more than once but under ten times. The V call is TRBV3-1, the J call TRBJ1-4; no reliable D call. In germline, CDR1 is LGHDT, CDR2 YNNKEL (reference sequence). Trimming left V 0 bases short and J 3 bases short, with 11 bases between. The CDR3 length is 16 residues. DNA for the CDR3: TGTGCCAGCAGCCAAGAAGAGACAACGGCTAATGAAAAACTGTTTTTT. Translation: CASSQEETTANEKLFF.

This clonotype was counted between two and nine times. The chain couples TRBV18 to TRBJ1-5, with 7 bases aligning to TRBD1. Unmatched junction bases numbered 6, after V lost 3 bases and J lost 7 bases. This CDR3 has 14 residues. From germline, CDR1 is KGHSH and CDR2 LQKENI. CDR3 nucleotide sequence: TGTGCCAGCTCACCCCTGACAGGGCGGCAGCCCCAGCATTTT. This translates into CASSPLTGRQPQHF.

The sample holds a few counts of this clonotype. The chain combines TRBV14 with TRBJ2-7; 7 nucleotides match TRBD1. The V gene's germline CDR1 is SGHDN and CDR2 FVKESK. This CDR3 comprises 16 residues. Trimming cost V 3 bases and J 2 bases; bases outside gene matches: 10. As DNA, the CDR3 is TGTGCCAGCAGCCACCTACCGGGACAGTCGCCCTACGAGCAGTACGTC. It encodes CASSHLPGQSPYEQYV.

The gene calls are TRBV7-2 and TRBJ1-3, with D maybe TRBD1 (6 bases). Trimming stripped 5 bases from V and 2 bases from J, with 16 bases between. Per the germline V gene, CDR1 is SGHTA and CDR2 is FQGNSA. The CDR3 runs 16 residues. CDR3 sequence (DNA): TGTGCCAGCAGCCCCACCTCAGGGGCGGCTGGAAACACCATATATTTT. Translating gives CASSPTSGAAGNTIYF.

This clonotype was picked up a small number of times. The V gene is TRBV5-1, the J gene TRBJ2-2, with D perhaps being TRBD1 or TRBD2 (5 bases each). The V gene's germline CDR1 is SGHRS and CDR2 YFSETQ. The CDR3 loop spans 15 amino acids. V lost 0 bases, J lost 3 bases, and 9 bases lay in between. CDR3 sequence (DNA): TGCGCCAGCAGCTTGGGGGACCGAGACACCGGGGAGCTGTTTTTT. Its translation: CASSLGDRDTGELFF.

The chain is built from TRBV5-1 and TRBJ2-5, with a weak D call TRBD2 (5 bases). Germline assignment: CDR1 SGHRS and CDR2 YFSETQ. V dropped 9 bases and J dropped 1 base, with 13 bases sitting between them. CDR3 length: 13 amino acids. The CDR3 protein is CANARTPQETQYF. The CDR3 nucleotides are TGCGCCAACGCACGGACTCCCCAAGAGACCCAGTACTTC.

The rearrangement links TRBV27 to TRBJ1-5; D gene uncertain. Germline CDR1 is MNHEY and CDR2 is SMNVEV (reference sequence). The CDR3 is made up of 13 amino acids. Trimming shortened V by 2 bases and J by 6 bases, and 8 bases separated the two germline ends. The DNA for the CDR3 is TGTGCCAGCAGTTTAACTAGGACTCAGCCCCAGCATTTT. This codes for CASSLTRTQPQHF.

This clonotype showed up many times. The chain combines TRBV5-1 with TRBJ1-4; D remains unclear. From germline, CDR1 is SGHRS and CDR2 YFSETQ. The CDR3 is 17 residues long. Trimming took 0 bases from V and 8 from J, leaving 20 bases between them. Here the CDR3 reads CASSLGISTAPGEKLFF. The DNA of the CDR3 is TGCGCCAGCAGCTTGGGTATCTCGACGGCTCCCGGGGAAAAACTGTTTTTT.

This rearrangement joins TRBV5-1 to TRBJ2-1; the D gene is possibly TRBD1 (6 bases). Germline CDR1 is SGHRS and CDR2 is YFSETQ. The CDR3 has 13 amino acids. V lost 7 bases, J lost 15 bases, and 23 bases lay in between. DNA of the CDR3: TGCGCCAGCCGGAGGCAGGGGCAGGGTTCGCGGTTCTTC. Protein product: CASRRQGQGSRFF.

V is TRBV20-1 and J is TRBJ2-3, with D possibly being TRBD2 (6 bases). Looked up from germline, CDR1 is DFQATT and CDR2 is SNEGSKA (reference sequence). The CDR3 is made up of 14 amino acids. Trimming shortened V by 5 bases and J by 0 bases, and 12 bases separated the two germline ends. CDR3 DNA sequence: TGCAGTGCTGGCGGGGTTGCTAGCACAGATACGCAGTATTTT. It translates to CSAGGVASTDTQYF.

This clonotype has more than one count but fewer than ten. The V and J genes are TRBV20-1 and TRBJ1-2; a weak D match, TRBD1 (5 bases). Germline V lookup: CDR1 DFQATT, CDR2 SNEGSKA (reference sequence). The CDR3 length is 14 residues. V lost 2 bases and J lost 1, with 11 bases in between. Here the CDR3 DNA reads TGCAGTGCTAGATTTCAACAGGATAACTATGGCTACACCTTC. This encodes CSARFQQDNYGYTF.

This clonotype was observed at least ten times. The V and J genes are TRBV5-4 and TRBJ2-2; D remains unclear. The CDR3 runs to 15 residues. Trimming cost V 5 bases and J 2 bases, with 13 bases left between them. Germline V gene lookup returns CDR1 SGHNT and CDR2 YYREEE (reference sequence). The CDR3 loop is CASSTPVVNTGELFF. Written as DNA, the CDR3 is TGTGCCAGCAGTACCCCAGTAGTCAACACCGGGGAGCTGTTTTTT.

The gene calls are TRBV7-6 and TRBJ1-1; 7 bases map to TRBD1. Germline V gives CDR1 SGHVS, CDR2 FNYEAQ. V dropped 4 bases and J dropped 1; count of bases not matched to a gene: 6. This CDR3 contains 15 residues. CDR3 coding DNA: TGTGCCAGCAGCTCATCCGGGACAGAGAACACTGAAGCTTTCTTT. It is translated as CASSSSGTENTEAFF. Drawing the rest from reference TRBV7-6 and TRBJ1-1, the complete variable domain is GAGVSQSPRYKVTKRGQDVALRCDPISGHVSLYWYRQALGQGPEFLTYFNYEAQQDKSGLPNDRFSAERPEGSISTLTIQRTEQRDSAMYRCASSSSGTENTEAFFGQGTRLTVV.

V usage is TRBV20-1 and J usage is TRBJ2-2; D call uncertain. Germline CDR1 and CDR2: DFQATT and SNEGSKA (reference sequence). This CDR3 has 13 residues. Trimming removed 4 bases from V and 2 bases from J, with 8 bases in between. CDR3 sequence: CSANNQNTGELFF. CDR3 sequence (DNA): TGCAGTGCTAATAACCAAAACACCGGGGAGCTGTTTTTT.

This sequence joins TRBV4-2 and TRBJ2-1; 11 positions match TRBD2. CDR3 length: 16 amino acids. CDR1 and CDR2 from the germline V gene are LGHNA and YNFKEQ. The V gene end was trimmed by 0 bases and the J gene end by 9 bases; junction bases not matched to a gene: 7. The CDR3 here is CASSQELAGAPGEQFF. The DNA for the CDR3 is TGTGCCAGCAGCCAAGAACTAGCGGGGGCGCCCGGTGAGCAGTTCTTC.

This chain uses TRBV12-3 or TRBV12-4 with TRBJ2-3; no clear D. This CDR3 is built from 16 residues. Deletions cut 5 bases from V and 3 bases from J, with 18 bases between. CDR3 coding DNA: TGTGCCAGCAGTATTGGGGTAGGGCTTTTAACAGATACGCAGTATTTT. Encoded protein: CASSIGVGLLTDTQYF.

In this sample, this clonotype turned up a few times. This chain uses TRBV6-5 with TRBJ1-1, with a possible D match to TRBD1 (5 bases). The CDR3 is 15 residues long. With 6 bases removed from V and 5 bases from J, the gap between germline ends came to 19 bases. Per the germline V gene, CDR1 is MNHEY and CDR2 is SVGAGI. CDR3 in DNA: TGTGCCAGCAGCCGCCTGGCCTCTGGGGGGACTGAAGCTTTCTTT. Its translation: CASSRLASGGTEAFF.

This rearrangement joins TRBV20-1 to TRBJ1-5; D remains ambiguous. The length of the CDR3 is 12 residues. Trimming took off 3 bases at V and 4 bases at J, with 7 bases between the two ends. CDR1 is DFQATT and CDR2 is SNEGSKA in the germline V gene (reference sequence). CDR3 DNA: TGCAGTGCTAGCAACCTAAATCAGCCCCAGCATTTT. Its translation: CSASNLNQPQHF.

The genes are TRBV12-3 or TRBV12-4 and TRBJ2-7, with D perhaps TRBD2 (6 bases). V shed 3 bases and J shed 6 bases, with 15 bases lying between them. This CDR3 contains 14 residues. For the CDR3, the DNA is TGTGCCAGCAGTTTCAGACTAGGGTTGGGCGAGCAGTACTTC. This gives the protein CASSFRLGLGEQYF.

This clonotype has at least ten counts. The chain combines TRBV5-1 with TRBJ1-2, with no clear D. Trimming cost V 0 bases and J 0 bases, with 18 bases left between them. From germline, CDR1 is SGHRS and CDR2 YFSETQ. The CDR3 totals 18 residues. The CDR3 coding sequence is TGCGCCAGCAGCTTGGTTTTCGGAGAGACCAAACCTAACTATGGCTACACCTTC. Protein: CASSLVFGETKPNYGYTF.